This T cell receptor (beta chain) stems from a study of shared clonotypes between healthy human individuals. Profiling relied on immunoSEQ multiplex PCR, and the TCRdb table lists in-frame clones only, not all of them. The repertoire includes approximately 2.1 million clones, 85% to 95% of them detected once, and 0.39% sits in the top ten. This clone appeared a single time. Germline assignment: CDR1 SGHAT and CDR2 FQNNGV. This CDR3 is 15 amino acids long. Trimming took off 11 bases at V and 2 bases at J, with 16 bases between the two ends. The sequencing input was naive CD4+ T cells from PBMCs. This sample's subset: CD45RA+ positively selected. The receptor was isolated from a man in his late teens or twenties in good health. Some clones in this sample may be carry-over from other donors' samples. This chain links TRBV11-2 with TRBJ2-6; D is ambiguous. Written as DNA, the CDR3 is TGTGCCGGCTCCCCTTTCGGTACTGGGGCCAACGTCCTGACTTTC. Amino acid sequence: CAGSPFGTGANVLTF.